These T cell receptor beta chains were read from a single sample in a study of metastatic and nonmetastatic thyroid tumors. TCRdb re-clonotyped the PCR reads via MiXCR. The sample has roughly 30,000 clones; around 30% are singletons. The sequencing sample was made of blood. Receptors were obtained from a female donor with papillary thyroid cancer or a benign thyroid nodule (not recorded which). Some clones in this sample may be carry-over from other donors' samples. The CDR3 runs from the conserved cysteine through the conserved F or W.

TRBV6-5	CASSSPGLASETQYF
TRBV4-1	CASSQAEDRGTGELFF
TRBV30	CDWGLKGEWTDTQYF
TRBV7-2	CASSLRTGGGNIQYF
TRBV19	CASREDWAGYTF
TRBV6-6	CARELLAAHRKPNEQFF
TRBV6-1	CASRLAANTQYF
TRBV20-1	CSAPTGQNTEAFF
TRBV6-1	CASSELVYEQFF
TRBV2	CASRLGQATDTQYF
TRBV6-1	CASGMGQGSEAFF
TRBV13	CASSLGPYGYTF
TRBV6-2/TRBV6-3	CASKLAGATDTQYF
TRBV20-1	CSARGVGNEQFF
TRBV11-2	CASSLLWTADSPLHF
TRBV27	CASSLTSVAGDEQYF
TRBV6-2/TRBV6-3	CASSYDPGQQETQYF
TRBV20-1	CSAQDRNSYEQYF
TRBV27	CASRLTGHHEETQYF
TRBV4-1	CASSQDHGGSEAFF
TRBV5-8	CASILTGTGSGNEQFF
TRBV27	CASMEGNTEAFF
TRBV29-1	CSVEDHRDYGYTF
TRBV13	CASSTPDRGYEQYF
TRBV4-1	CASSQGPGPGEYF